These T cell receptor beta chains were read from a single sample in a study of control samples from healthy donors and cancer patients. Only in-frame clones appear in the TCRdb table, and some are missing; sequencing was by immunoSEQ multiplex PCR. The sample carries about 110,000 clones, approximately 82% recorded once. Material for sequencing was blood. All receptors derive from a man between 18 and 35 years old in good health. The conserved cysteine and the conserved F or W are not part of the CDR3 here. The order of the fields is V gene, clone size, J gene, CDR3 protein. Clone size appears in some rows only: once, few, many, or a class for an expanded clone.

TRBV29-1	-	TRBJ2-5	SVGSEGGLKETQY
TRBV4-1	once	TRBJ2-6	ASSRSAGDPSGANVLT
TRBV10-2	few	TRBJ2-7	ASSRQGNEQY
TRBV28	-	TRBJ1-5	ASSLLGDRNQPQH
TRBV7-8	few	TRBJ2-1	ASSFGGGPYNEQF
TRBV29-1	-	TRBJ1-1	SVVGTGDTNTEAF
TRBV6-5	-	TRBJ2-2	ASSYPTGVGTGELF
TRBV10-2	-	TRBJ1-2	ASSAGTAYGYT
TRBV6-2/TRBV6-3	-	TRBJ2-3	ASSPWLAGASTDTQY
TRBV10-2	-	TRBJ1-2	ASSESAGWNYGYT
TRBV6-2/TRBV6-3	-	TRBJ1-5	ASSYLARGPQH
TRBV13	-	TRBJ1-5	ASSLGGGNQPQH
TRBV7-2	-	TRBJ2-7	ASSLGHSSYEQY
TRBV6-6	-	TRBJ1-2	ASSYYTGNGYT
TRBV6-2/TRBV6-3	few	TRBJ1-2	ASSESNYGYT
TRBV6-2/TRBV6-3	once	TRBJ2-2	ASSYGALNTGELF
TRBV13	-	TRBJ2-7	ASSFGTGVYEQY
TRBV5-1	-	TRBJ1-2	ASSLVFSGTENYGYT
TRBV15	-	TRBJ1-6	ATSRGQGEGNSPLH
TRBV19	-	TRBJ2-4	ASSPGTSGAKNIQY
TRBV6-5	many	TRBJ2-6	ASSLSYSGANVLT
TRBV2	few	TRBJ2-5	ASSAGLAGGQETQY
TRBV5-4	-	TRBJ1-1	ASSLVARQGSNTEAF
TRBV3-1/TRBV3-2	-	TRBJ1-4	ASSLTGGEKLF
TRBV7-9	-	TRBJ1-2	ASSFGSGATNYGYT
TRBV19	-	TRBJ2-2	ATQDFLRDTGELF
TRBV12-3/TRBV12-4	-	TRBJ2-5	ASTLLGRETQY
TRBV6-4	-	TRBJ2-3	ASSVGTSGDTQY
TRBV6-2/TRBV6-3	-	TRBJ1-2	ASSYRVNGYGYT
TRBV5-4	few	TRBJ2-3	ASSFRDSTDTQY
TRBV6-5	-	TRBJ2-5	ASRVDGSWETQY
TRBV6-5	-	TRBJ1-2	ASRPTGGLKGYT
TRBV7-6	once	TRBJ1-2	ASSLWDRGANYGYT
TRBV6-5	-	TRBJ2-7	ASSQGTGGAYEQY
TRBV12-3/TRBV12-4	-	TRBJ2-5	ASRTGGQETQY
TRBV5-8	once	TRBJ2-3	ASIRIAATDTQY
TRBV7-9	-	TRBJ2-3	ASSRRTVPDTQY
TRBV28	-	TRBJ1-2	ASSSGRGHYT
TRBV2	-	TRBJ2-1	ASSRTSGGAYEQF
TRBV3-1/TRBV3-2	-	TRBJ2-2	ASSQAWAGVDTGELF
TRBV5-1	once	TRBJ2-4	ASSPYPGGPLAKNIQY
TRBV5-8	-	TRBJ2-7	ASRMNDGTAYEQY
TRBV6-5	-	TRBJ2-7	ASMRGTGLYEQY
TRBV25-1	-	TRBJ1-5	ASSAATDDSNQPQH
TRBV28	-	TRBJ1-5	ASSLGGSNQPQH
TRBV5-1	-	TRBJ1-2	ASSFSGTGTNYGYT
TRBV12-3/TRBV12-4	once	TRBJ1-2	ASSTQGGGGYT
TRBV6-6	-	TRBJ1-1	ASSPPLQGRTEAF
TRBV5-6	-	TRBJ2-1	ASSLLGAVSSYNEQF
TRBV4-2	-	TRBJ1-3	ASSQVASQFFSGNTIY
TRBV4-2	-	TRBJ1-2	ASSQEQGYLGGYT
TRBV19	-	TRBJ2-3	ASSIVGAGTDTQY
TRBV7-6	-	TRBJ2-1	ASSPPLAGEYNEQF
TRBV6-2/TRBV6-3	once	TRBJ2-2	ASSYSGGPNTGELF
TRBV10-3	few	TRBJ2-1	AISDPGLAGGVGVNEQF
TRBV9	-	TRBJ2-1	ASSVGQGGSYNEQF
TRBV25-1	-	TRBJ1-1	ASSADRRTEAF
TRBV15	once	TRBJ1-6	ATSRESASPLH
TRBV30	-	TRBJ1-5	AWRDGNQPQH
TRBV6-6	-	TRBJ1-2	ASSYPISDYGYT